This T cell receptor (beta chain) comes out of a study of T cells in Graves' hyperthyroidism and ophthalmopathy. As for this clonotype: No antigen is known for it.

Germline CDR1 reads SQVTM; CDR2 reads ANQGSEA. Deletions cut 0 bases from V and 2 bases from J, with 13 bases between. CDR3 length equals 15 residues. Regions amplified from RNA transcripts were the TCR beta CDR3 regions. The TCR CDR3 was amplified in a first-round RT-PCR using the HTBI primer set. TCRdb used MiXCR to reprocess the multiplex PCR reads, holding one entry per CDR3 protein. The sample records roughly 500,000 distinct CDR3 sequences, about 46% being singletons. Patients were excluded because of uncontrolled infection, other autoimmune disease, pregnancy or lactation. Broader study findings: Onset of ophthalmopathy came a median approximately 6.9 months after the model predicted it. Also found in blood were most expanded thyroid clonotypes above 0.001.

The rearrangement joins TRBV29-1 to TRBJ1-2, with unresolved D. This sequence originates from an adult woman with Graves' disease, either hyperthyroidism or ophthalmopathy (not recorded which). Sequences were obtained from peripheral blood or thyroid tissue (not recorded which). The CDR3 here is CSVEDHVGVNYGYTF. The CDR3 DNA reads TGCAGCGTTGAAGATCACGTCGGGGTCAACTATGGCTACACCTTC.